These 5 T cell receptor beta chains came from one sample sequenced in a study of beta chain features in type 1 diabetes. Since all of the isolated RNA was reverse transcribed, expressed TCRB transcripts were what got sequenced. Measured with immunoSEQ multiplex PCR; TCRdb has only the in-frame clones, and not every one. The sample has approximately 120,000 clones, less than 40% seen once; the top ten hold roughly 0.07%. Sequenced input: stem cell memory CD4+ T cells from blood. These receptor sequences come from a woman aged 18-35 years in good health.

The chain combines TRBV19 with TRBJ2-7; 10 positions match TRBD1. V lost 5 bases, J lost 1 base, and 5 bases stayed unmatched. Looked up from germline, CDR1 is LNHDA and CDR2 is SQIVND (reference sequence). The CDR3 is 15 residues long. CDR3 residues: CASSLGDRGSYEQYF. The CDR3, as DNA: TGTGCCAGTAGTCTAGGGGACAGGGGATCCTACGAGCAGTACTTC.

The rearrangement joins TRBV29-1 to TRBJ1-1, with no clear D. Trimming removed 8 bases from V and 5 bases from J, with 18 bases in between. This CDR3 spans 13 amino acids. Germline loops: CDR1 SQVTM, CDR2 ANQGSEA. The CDR3 region has the DNA TGCAGCTATTCTCTCCGCGCGGGGACTGAAGCTTTCTTT. The encoded protein is CSYSLRAGTEAFF.

This clone was found a few times. This chain links TRBV2 with TRBJ2-5, with D perhaps TRBD2 (6 bases). Germline assignment: CDR1 SNHLY and CDR2 FYNNEI. V lost 9 bases and J 1 base, leaving 15 bases between the germline ends. This CDR3 region has 14 residues. In nucleotides, the CDR3 is TGTGCCAGTGTGATAGGAGGGCCCCAAGAGACCCAGTACTTC. This codes for CASVIGGPQETQYF. Complete variable domain (other parts from reference TRBV2 and TRBJ2-5): EPEVTQTPSHQVTQMGQEVILRCVPISNHLYFYWYRQILGQKVEFLVSFYNNEISEKSEIFDDQFSVERPDGSNFTLKIRSTKLEDSAMYFCASVIGGPQETQYFGPGTRLLVL.

V usage is TRBV5-1 and J usage is TRBJ1-4; unclear D gene. Germline lookup yields CDR1 SGHRS and CDR2 YFSETQ. The CDR3 extends over 16 amino acids. The V gene lost 0 bases and the J gene lost 7 bases, with 16 bases spanning the gap. CDR3 residues: CASSLEFGQVAEKLFF. The CDR3 DNA sequence: TGCGCCAGCAGCTTGGAATTTGGCCAGGTCGCTGAAAAACTGTTTTTT.

The gene calls are TRBV28 and TRBJ2-5; weak D call: TRBD2 (5 bases). The tail of the sequence fits TRBJ2-7 better, so the J call may be wrong. Germline V gene lookup returns CDR1 MDHEN and CDR2 SYDVKM. This CDR3 region has 16 residues. CDR3 region: CASSPHGVALSYEQYF. CDR3 sequence (DNA): TGTGCCAGCAGTCCCCACGGGGTAGCTCTTAGCTACGAGCAGTACTTC.